This entry concerns a single T cell receptor beta chain. Its antigen is still unknown. Within one base of it there is no much larger clone, and no base qualities were kept. The data stem from a study of shared clonotypes between healthy human individuals (dated by TCRdb to the early 2020s). Notes on the research overall: A few men and two women, aged 18 to 49 years, made up the cohort. Blood TCR repertoires of roughly five healthy adults were deeply sequenced to estimate repertoire size and the extent of clonotype sharing between individuals. Libraries were prepared and TCR repertoires were sequenced by different laboratories using diverse techniques, in order to increase sequencing depth and limit assay-specific biases. Each donor's leukapheresis produced roughly between roughly 0.85 and 9.5 billion PBMCs.

The research as a whole found: Based on pairwise subsampling, the degree of clonotype sharing among donors was expected to be affected by sequencing depth. Because the study included a small number of donors, the genetic and exposure-history diversity represented was limited. Sampling was restricted to blood, and TCR repertoires in tissue are likely to differ from TCR repertoires in blood.

Using the deep immunoSEQ assay, TCR CDR3 regions were amplified from genomic DNA by multiplex PCR. For each cell subset, the extracted genomic DNA was distributed evenly across all wells of several immunoSEQ 96-well plates, and each plate served as one replicate. For unsorted PBMC, each replicate PCR was loaded with around 300 ng genomic DNA, equivalent to roughly 31,000 T cell genomes. Unsorted PBMC genomic DNA was sequenced across ten immunoSEQ deep assay plates. The purified libraries were quantified using a Qubit 3.0 fluorometer, sized with a Bioanalyzer 2100, and then quantified again using the KAPA Library Quantification kit. Every immunoSEQ 96-well plate was sequenced on a dedicated single-read 150-cycle Illumina NextSeq 550 flow cell. Turning to the authors' computational methods: Because only junctional sequences without quality scores were contained in the immunoSEQ output, filtering matching that applied to full-length reads could not be performed. To assign V/J genes and CDR3, sequences were annotated using PyIR, a Python wrapper for IgBLAST v1.9, with IMGT germline references. Reads were filtered out if the reads had weak V/J assignments (E-value above 1e-6), no CDR3, stop codons, out-of-frame junctions, or ambiguous translated residues. V3J clonotypes were defined as sequences sharing an identical inferred V gene, J gene, and CDR3 amino acid sequence. Percentage overlap between repertoires was computed as shared unique clonotypes divided by the size of the smaller repertoire. Three approaches were used to assess repertoire richness: RTK rarefaction, the Chao1 estimator, and Recon v2.1 estimates of unobserved clonotypes. TCRdb took over this immuneACCESS table, retaining in-frame rearrangements with V and J assigned. Such tables are incomplete; in checked studies, under half of the missing clones stem from an unresolved V gene, and the remainder is unexplained. V and J calls and clone size are those listed in that table; D and trimming were worked out from the DNA. Within this sample are about 450,000 clones, with about 80% of them counted one time only. Clones ranked in the top ten supply approximately 12% of the sample.

The CDR3 holds 13 amino acids from the cysteine to the phenylalanine. Only the CDR3 DNA stays, 39 bases, in frame from base 1. V gives up 6 bases and J gives up 8 bases, and the segment between their germline ends measures 13 bases. The germline V gene provides CDR1 MDHEN and CDR2 SYDVKM. Healthy HIV-negative adults with no recently reported acute infections or vaccinations were included as donors. All donors were Caucasian adults living in Nashville, Tennessee, USA. For unsorted samples, 85 million to 100 million PBMCs were counted, and genomic DNA was extracted using the QIAamp DNA Blood Mini kit. After blood collection by leukapheresis, PBMCs were isolated using Ficoll-Histopaque density gradient centrifugation and then cryopreserved in the vapor phase of liquid nitrogen.

The receptor was derived from a woman aged 40 to 50 in good health. Some clones in this sample may be carry-over from other donors' samples. What was sequenced was PBMCs. Rearrangement joined TRBV28 to TRBJ1-4; the D gene lacks a confident call. The sequence in DNA is TGTGCCAGCAGACCCGGGGTGGGGGAAAAACTGTTTTTT. This is translated as CASRPGVGEKLFF.